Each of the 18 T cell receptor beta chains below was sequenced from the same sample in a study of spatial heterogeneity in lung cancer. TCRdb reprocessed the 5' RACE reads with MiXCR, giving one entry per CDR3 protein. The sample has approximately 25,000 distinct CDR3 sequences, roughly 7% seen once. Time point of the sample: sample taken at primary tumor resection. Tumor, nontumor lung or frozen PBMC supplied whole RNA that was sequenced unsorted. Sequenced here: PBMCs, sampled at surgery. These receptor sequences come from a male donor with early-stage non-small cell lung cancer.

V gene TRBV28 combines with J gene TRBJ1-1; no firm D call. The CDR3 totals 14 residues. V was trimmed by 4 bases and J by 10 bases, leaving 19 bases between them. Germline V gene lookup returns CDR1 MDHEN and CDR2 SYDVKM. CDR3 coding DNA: TGTGCCAGCAGTTCGCTCGGACCCACCTCGGGAGCTTTCTTT. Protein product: CASSSLGPTSGAFF.

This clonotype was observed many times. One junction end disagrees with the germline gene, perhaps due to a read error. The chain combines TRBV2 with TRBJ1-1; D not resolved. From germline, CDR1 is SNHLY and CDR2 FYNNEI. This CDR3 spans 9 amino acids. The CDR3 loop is CASSENWNF. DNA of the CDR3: TGTGCCAGCAGTGAAAATTGGAACTTT. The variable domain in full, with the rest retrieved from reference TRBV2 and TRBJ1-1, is EPEVTQTPSHQVTQMGQEVILRCVPISNHLYFYWYRQILGQKVEFLVSFYNNEISEKSEIFDDQFSVERPDGSNFTLKIRSTKLEDSAMYFCASSENWNFGQGTRLTVV.

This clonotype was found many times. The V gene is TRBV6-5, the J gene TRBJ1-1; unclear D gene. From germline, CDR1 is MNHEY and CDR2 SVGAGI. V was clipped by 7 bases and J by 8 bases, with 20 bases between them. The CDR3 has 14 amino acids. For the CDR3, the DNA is TGTGCCAGCATACCCGGAGGGTCAACCCTGGAAGCTTTCTTT. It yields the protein CASIPGGSTLEAFF.

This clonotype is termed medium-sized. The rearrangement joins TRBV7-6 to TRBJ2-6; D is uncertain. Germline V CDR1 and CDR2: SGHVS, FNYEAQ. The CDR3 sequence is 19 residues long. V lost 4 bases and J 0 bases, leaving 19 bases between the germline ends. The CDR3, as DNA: TGTGCCAGCAGCTCACTGGCATCCCCAGGATACTCTGGGGCCAACGTCCTGACTTTC. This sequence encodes CASSSLASPGYSGANVLTF. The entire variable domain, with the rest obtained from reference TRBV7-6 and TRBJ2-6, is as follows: GAGVSQSPRYKVTKRGQDVALRCDPISGHVSLYWYRQALGQGPEFLTYFNYEAQQDKSGLPNDRFSAERPEGSISTLTIQRTEQRDSAMYRCASSSLASPGYSGANVLTFGAGSRLTVL.

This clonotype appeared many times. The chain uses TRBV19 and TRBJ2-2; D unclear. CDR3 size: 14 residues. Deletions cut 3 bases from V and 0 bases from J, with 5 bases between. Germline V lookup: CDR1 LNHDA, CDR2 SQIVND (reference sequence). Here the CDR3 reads CASSIQANTGELFF. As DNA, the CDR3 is TGTGCCAGTAGTATCCAGGCGAACACCGGGGAGCTGTTTTTT.

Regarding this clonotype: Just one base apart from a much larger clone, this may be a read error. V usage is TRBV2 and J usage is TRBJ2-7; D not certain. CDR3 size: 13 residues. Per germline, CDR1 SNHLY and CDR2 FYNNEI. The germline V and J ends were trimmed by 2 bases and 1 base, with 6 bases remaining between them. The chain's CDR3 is CASSEQISYEQYF. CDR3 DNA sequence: TGTGCCAGCAGTGAACAGATTTCCTACGAGCAGTACTTC.

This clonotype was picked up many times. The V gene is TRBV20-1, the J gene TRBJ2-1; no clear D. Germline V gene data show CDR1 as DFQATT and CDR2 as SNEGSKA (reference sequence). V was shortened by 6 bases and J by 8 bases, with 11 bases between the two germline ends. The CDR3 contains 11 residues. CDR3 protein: CSAPWAHEQFF. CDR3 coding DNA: TGCAGTGCCCCTTGGGCCCATGAGCAGTTCTTC.

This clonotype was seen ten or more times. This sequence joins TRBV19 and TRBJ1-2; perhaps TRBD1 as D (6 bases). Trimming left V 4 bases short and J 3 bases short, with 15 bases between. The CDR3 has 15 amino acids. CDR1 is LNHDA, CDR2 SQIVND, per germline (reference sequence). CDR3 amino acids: CASSTSYTGYYGYTF. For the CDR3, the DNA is TGTGCCAGTAGTACCTCCTACACAGGGTACTATGGCTACACCTTC.

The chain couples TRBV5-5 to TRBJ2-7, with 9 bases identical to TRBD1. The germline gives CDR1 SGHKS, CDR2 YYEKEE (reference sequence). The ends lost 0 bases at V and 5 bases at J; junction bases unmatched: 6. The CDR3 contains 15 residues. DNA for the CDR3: TGTGCCAGCAGCTTGGTAGGACAGGGGCCCCACGAGCAGTACTTC. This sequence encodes CASSLVGQGPHEQYF.

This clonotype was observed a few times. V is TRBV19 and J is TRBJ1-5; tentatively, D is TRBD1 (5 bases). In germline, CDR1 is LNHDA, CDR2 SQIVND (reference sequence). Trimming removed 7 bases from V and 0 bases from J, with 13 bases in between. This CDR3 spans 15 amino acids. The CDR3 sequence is CASNPGTYSNQPQHF. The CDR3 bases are TGTGCCAGTAACCCAGGGACCTATAGCAATCAGCCCCAGCATTTT.

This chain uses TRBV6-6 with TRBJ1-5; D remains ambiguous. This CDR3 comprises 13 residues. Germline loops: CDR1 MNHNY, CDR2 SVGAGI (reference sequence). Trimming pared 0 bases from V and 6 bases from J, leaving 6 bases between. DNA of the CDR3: TGTGCCAGCAGTTACTCGAGGTCTCAGCCCCAGCATTTT. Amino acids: CASSYSRSQPQHF.

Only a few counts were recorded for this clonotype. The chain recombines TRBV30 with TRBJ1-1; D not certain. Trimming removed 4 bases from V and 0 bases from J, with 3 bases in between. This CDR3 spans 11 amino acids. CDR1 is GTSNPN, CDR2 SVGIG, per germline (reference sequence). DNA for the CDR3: TGTGCCTGGATACTGAACACTGAAGCTTTCTTT. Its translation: CAWILNTEAFF.

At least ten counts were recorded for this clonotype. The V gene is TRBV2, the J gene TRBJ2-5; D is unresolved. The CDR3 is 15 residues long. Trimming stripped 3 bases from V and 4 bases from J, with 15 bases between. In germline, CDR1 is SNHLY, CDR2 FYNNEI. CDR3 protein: CASSDGPFVGETQYF. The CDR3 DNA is TGTGCCAGCAGTGATGGACCCTTCGTGGGAGAGACCCAGTACTTC.

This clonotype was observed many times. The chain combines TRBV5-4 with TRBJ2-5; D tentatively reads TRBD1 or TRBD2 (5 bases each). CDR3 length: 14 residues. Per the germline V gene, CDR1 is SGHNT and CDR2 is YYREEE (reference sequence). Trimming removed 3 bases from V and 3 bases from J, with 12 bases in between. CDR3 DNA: TGTGCCAGCAGCTCAACGGGGCTGAAAGAGACCCAGTACTTC. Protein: CASSSTGLKETQYF.

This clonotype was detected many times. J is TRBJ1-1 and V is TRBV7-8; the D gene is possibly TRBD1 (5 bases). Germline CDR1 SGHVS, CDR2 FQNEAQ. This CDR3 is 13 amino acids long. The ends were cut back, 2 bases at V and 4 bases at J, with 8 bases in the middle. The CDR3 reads CASSLMRGTEAFF. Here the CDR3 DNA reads TGTGCCAGCAGCTTAATGAGGGGCACTGAAGCTTTCTTT. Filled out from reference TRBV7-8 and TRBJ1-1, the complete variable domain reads GAGVSQSPRYKVAKRGQDVALRCDPISGHVSLFWYQQALGQGPEFLTYFQNEAQLDKSGLPSDRFFAERPEGSVSTLKIQRTQQEDSAVYLCASSLMRGTEAFFGQGTRLTVV.

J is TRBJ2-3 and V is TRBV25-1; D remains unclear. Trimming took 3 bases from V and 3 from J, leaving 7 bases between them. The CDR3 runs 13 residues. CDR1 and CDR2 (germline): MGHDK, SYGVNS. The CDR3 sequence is CASSDAWTDTQYF. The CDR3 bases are TGTGCCAGCAGTGACGCTTGGACAGATACGCAGTATTTT.

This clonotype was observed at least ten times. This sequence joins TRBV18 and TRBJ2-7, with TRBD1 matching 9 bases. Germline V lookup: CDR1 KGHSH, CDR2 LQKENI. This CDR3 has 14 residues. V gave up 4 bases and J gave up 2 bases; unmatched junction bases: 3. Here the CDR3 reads CASSQDRGPYEQYF. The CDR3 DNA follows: TGTGCCAGCTCACAGGACAGGGGTCCCTACGAGCAGTACTTC.

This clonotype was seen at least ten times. In DNA form, the CDR3 reads TGCAGCGTTGAAGACAGGGACGACGAGCAGTACTTC. Translation: CSVEDRDDEQYF. The chain couples TRBV29-1 to TRBJ2-7; D may match TRBD1 or TRBD2 (5 bases each). Trimming shortened V by 0 bases and J by 5 bases, and 8 bases separated the two germline ends. CDR3 size: 12 residues. Per germline, CDR1 SQVTM and CDR2 ANQGSEA.